This record concerns one T cell receptor (beta chain) sequence. This clone occurred a few times. Its cognate antigen has yet to be identified. No per-base quality is available; no much larger clone lies one base away. For deep sequencing, each PBMC sample was run in six replicates, with libraries mostly built from roughly 460 ng of input genomic DNA. The immunoSEQ hsTCRbeta kit was used to prepare TCRbeta libraries according to the manufacturer's instructions. An Illumina NovaSeq 6000 S4 flow cell was used to sequence the final libraries, which had first been combined to 3 nM. Per the original workflow: Raw data preprocessing and quality control were performed with the immunoSEQ Analyzer. The analysis was limited to productive rearrangements, and each clonotype was defined by a unique CDR3 amino acid sequence. Repertoire clonality was estimated as the Gini-Simpson index, computed with the R package tcR. Gini indices were compared with Student's t test, and associations with tumor size change were assessed by Pearson correlation. TCRdb provides this immuneACCESS table in a form limited to in-frame rearrangements. Some clones are lacking; in checked studies, under half of them reflect an unresolved V gene, and why the rest are absent is not known. The V and J calls and clone size come from that table; D and trimming were worked out from the DNA. In this sample the table shows roughly 18,000 clones, roughly 72% of which occur a single time. More than 2.5% of the sample goes to the ten largest clones.

The data derive from a study of neoadjuvant anti-PD-1 for oral cavity cancer (dated by TCRdb to the early 2020s). Context from the whole study: Patients mostly received three to four biweekly doses of nivolumab at 3 mg/kg before curative-intent surgical resection. Responders were defined as patients with complete response, partial response or stable disease by RECIST 1.1; non-responders were defined as patients with progression. The parent correlative cohort had 12 patients and a response rate of 33%. Patients who did not progress were given a fourth nivolumab dose at about day 43 and had definitive surgical resection on days 50-56.

The time point tag for this specimen amounts to: before neoadjuvant nivolumab. Patients were newly diagnosed with stage II-IVA oral cavity squamous cell carcinoma and had received no prior systemic or radiation treatment. The cohort was composed of patients with HPV-negative, locally advanced oral cavity squamous cell carcinoma. Peripheral blood mononuclear cells were analyzed directly, without maintenance or expansion in culture. The samples were drawn from a longitudinal correlative study tied to a single-arm phase II trial testing neoadjuvant nivolumab in oral cavity squamous cell carcinoma. Genomic DNA-based TCRbeta sequencing was performed on subject-matched pre- and post-treatment PBMCs and tumors from three responders and three non-responders. Peripheral blood mononuclear cells were collected before nivolumab treatment and were collected again after treatment, at the time of surgery. Genomic DNA was isolated from PBMCs using the Maxwell RSC DNA from Cells kit.

Broad study findings and their caveats: Higher pretreatment blood Treg/Th17 ratios correlated with higher pretreatment blood TCRbeta clonality and lower post-treatment tumor TCRbeta clonality. Only a few patients per response group were included in the TCR analyses, and larger cohorts for validation were called for by the authors. After neoadjuvant nivolumab, T cell clonality (Gini index) in PBMCs was significantly higher in non-responders than in responders.

The germline ends are 10 bases apart after V is trimmed by 1 base and J by 9 bases. For CDR1 and CDR2, the germline V gene lists MNHNS and SASEGT. From the cysteine up to the phenylalanine, the CDR3 has a length of 12 residues. Only the CDR3 portion is preserved as DNA: 36 bases, with reading frame beginning at the first base. This chain is built from TRBV6-1 and TRBJ2-7; the best D guess is TRBD1, with 5 bases matching. This TCR came from a person aged 40 to 85 with oral cavity squamous cell carcinoma. This material consisted of PBMCs, taken before nivolumab (anti-PD-1) treatment. The bases are TGTGCCAGCAGTGAAGGGGGCCAACGGCAGTACTTC. It encodes CASSEGGQRQYF.